Listed here are 31 T cell receptor beta chains from one sample, sequenced in a study of blood T cell repertoires in COVID-19. The assay was immunoSEQ multiplex PCR, and TCRdb's table has in-frame clones only and misses some. The sample records some 250,000 clones, approximately 84% being singletons. Material: PBMCs or T cells enriched from blood (not recorded which). These TCRs come from a man between 40 and 49 years old who had recovered from COVID-19.

The chain couples TRBV30 to TRBJ1-1, with a possible D match to TRBD1 (6 bases). The CDR3 is 12 residues long. The germline V and J ends were trimmed by 0 bases and 5 bases, with 7 bases remaining between them. Germline loops: CDR1 GTSNPN, CDR2 SVGIG (reference sequence). The CDR3 nucleotides read TGTGCCTGGAGTGTCACAGGGACTGAAGCTTTCTTT. Translating it yields CAWSVTGTEAFF.

The chain combines TRBV6-2 or TRBV6-3 with TRBJ1-1; D remains ambiguous. The V and J ends lost 2 bases and 1 base respectively, with 8 bases between them. The CDR3 extends over 14 amino acids. Germline lookup yields CDR1 MNHEY and CDR2 SVGEGT. CDR3: CASSYDYGNTEAFF. DNA of the CDR3: TGTGCCAGCAGTTACGATTACGGGAACACTGAAGCTTTCTTT.

There are a few counts of this clone. The CDR3 spells CASSYSTGTEAFF. In nucleotides, the CDR3 is TGTGCCAGCAGTTACTCGACGGGCACTGAAGCTTTCTTT. This chain links TRBV6-2 or TRBV6-3 with TRBJ1-1; unclear D gene. V dropped 0 bases and J dropped 4 bases, with 6 bases sitting between them. The germline CDR1 and CDR2 sequences are MNHEY and SVGEGT. The CDR3 is 13 residues long.

Notes on this clone: An end of the junction differs from the germline gene, which may be a read error. The chain employs TRBV4-1 and TRBJ2-7; D gene unclear. CDR1 and CDR2 (germline): MGHRA, YSYEKL. The CDR3 is made up of 16 amino acids. CDR3 nucleotide sequence: TGCGCCAGCAGCCAAGGTGGTGAGGTACCCTCCTCCGAGCAGTACTTC. Translation: CASSQGGEVPSSEQYF.

Notes on this clone: Other DNA sequences in this specimen translate into the identical CDR3. The V call is TRBV5-1, the J call TRBJ2-1; 12 nucleotides align to TRBD2. CDR3 length: 15 residues. Germline V gene lookup returns CDR1 SGHRS and CDR2 YFSETQ. J was trimmed by 7 bases and V by 0 bases; bases with no gene match: 2. The CDR3 region is CASSLELAGGNEQFF. The CDR3 coding sequence is TGCGCCAGCAGCTTGGAACTAGCGGGGGGAAATGAGCAGTTCTTC.

V is TRBV9 and J is TRBJ1-2; D is uncertain. Between the trimmed V and J ends, which lost 3 bases and 3 bases, there was a span of 12 bases. Germline CDR1 reads SGDLS; CDR2 reads YYNGEE. The CDR3 is 14 amino acids. The CDR3 DNA follows: TGTGCCAGCAGCGCTTCACAGACACACTATGGCTACACCTTC. It codes for CASSASQTHYGYTF.

The rearrangement uses TRBV11-1 and TRBJ2-7, with D possibly being TRBD2 (5 bases). Trimming left V 6 bases short and J 0 bases short, with 15 bases between. The CDR3 runs 15 residues. CDR1 is SGHAT and CDR2 is FQDESV in the germline V gene (reference sequence). This chain's CDR3 is CASRQGRGSSYEQYF. CDR3 nucleotides: TGTGCCAGCAGACAAGGGCGTGGGAGCTCCTACGAGCAGTACTTC.

This sequence joins TRBV7-2 and TRBJ2-3; 12 bases match TRBD2. CDR3 size: 18 residues. The trim removed 1 base at V and 5 bases at J, leaving 10 bases unmatched. Germline CDR1 reads SGHTA; CDR2 reads FQGNSA. The CDR3 DNA is TGTGCCAGCAGCTTAGGAAAACTAGCGGGGGGACGGGGAGATACGCAGTATTTT. This codes for CASSLGKLAGGRGDTQYF.

This chain joins TRBV30 and TRBJ2-7; D is undetermined. The germline gives CDR1 GTSNPN, CDR2 SVGIG (reference sequence). V was trimmed by 6 bases and J by 4 bases, leaving 13 bases between them. The CDR3 extends over 12 amino acids. CDR3 in DNA: TGTGCCTGCCTCGGGTCTGAGTACGAGCAGTACTTC. Translating gives CACLGSEYEQYF.

The chain has TRBV4-1 and TRBJ1-2; TRBD1 matches at 7 bases. Germline V gene data show CDR1 as MGHRA and CDR2 as YSYEKL. V was clipped by 4 bases and J by 4 bases; unmatched bases: 3. The CDR3 extends over 13 amino acids. The CDR3 DNA reads as TGCGCCAGCAGCCCAGGGACAGCCTATGGCTACACCTTC. Residues: CASSPGTAYGYTF.

V and J are TRBV5-4 and TRBJ2-1; D unclear. Germline values: CDR1 SGHNT, CDR2 YYREEE (reference sequence). Trimming cost V 0 bases and J 6 bases, with 7 bases left between them. The length of the CDR3 is 13 residues. The CDR3 DNA reads as TGTGCCAGCAGCTTGGAGCTCTTCAATGAGCAGTTCTTC. It encodes CASSLELFNEQFF.

The chain couples TRBV5-1 to TRBJ2-7; D unclear. This CDR3 comprises 14 residues. Trimming left V 2 bases short and J 1 base short, with 10 bases between. Germline V gene lookup returns CDR1 SGHRS and CDR2 YFSETQ. CDR3 region: CASSFNGGSYEQYF. CDR3 DNA sequence: TGCGCCAGCAGCTTTAACGGCGGATCCTACGAGCAGTACTTC.

The chain recombines TRBV19 with TRBJ1-5; 7 bases agree with TRBD1. CDR3 length equals 18 residues. Germline CDR1 is LNHDA and CDR2 is SQIVND (reference sequence). The V and J ends lost 0 bases and 0 bases, in that order; junction bases with no gene match: 8. CDR3 residues: CASSIEGGPYYSNQPQHF. Here the CDR3 DNA reads TGTGCCAGTAGTATAGAAGGGGGCCCCTATTATAGCAATCAGCCCCAGCATTTT.

This clone was recorded only once. The CDR3 sequence is CASSGAGALGEKLFF. CDR3 in DNA: TGTGCCAGCAGCGGGGCAGGGGCTCTGGGTGAAAAACTGTTTTTT. The chain couples TRBV7-9 to TRBJ1-4; a weak D match, TRBD1 (6 bases). The CDR3 extends over 15 amino acids. Per germline, CDR1 SEHNR and CDR2 FQNEAQ (reference sequence). V was pared by 5 bases and J by 7 bases, with 17 bases between. The full variable domain, in which reference TRBV7-9 and TRBJ1-4 provide the parts outside the CDR3, is DTGVSQNPRHKITKRGQNVTFRCDPISEHNRLYWYRQTLGQGPEFLTYFQNEAQLEKSRLLSDRFSAERPKGSFSTLEIQRTEQGDSAMYLCASSGAGALGEKLFFGSGTQLSVL.

In this sample, this clone turned up a few times. V is TRBV7-2 and J is TRBJ1-2; 8 bases line up with TRBD1. The CDR3 is made up of 14 amino acids. Unmatched junction bases numbered 17, after V lost 7 bases and J lost 13 bases. Looked up from germline, CDR1 is SGHTA and CDR2 is FQGNSA. The CDR3 here is CASTEPQGANYLTF. CDR3 DNA: TGTGCCAGCACCGAACCGCAGGGGGCTAACTATCTCACCTTC. The complete variable domain, with remaining parts taken from reference TRBV7-2 and TRBJ1-2, reads GAGVSQSPSNKVTEKGKDVELRCDPISGHTALYWYRQSLGQGLEFLIYFQGNSAPDKSGLPSDRFSAERTGGSVSTLTIQRTQQEDSAVYLCASTEPQGANYLTFGSGTRLTVV.

The rearrangement links TRBV2 to TRBJ2-3; possibly TRBD2 for D (6 bases). Germline-derived CDR1 and CDR2 are SNHLY and FYNNEI. The CDR3 is 14 residues long. The V end was cut by 6 bases, the J end by 0 bases, with 10 bases between. As DNA, the CDR3 is TGTGCCAGCAGATCAAGCGGGAGCACAGATACGCAGTATTTT. This sequence encodes CASRSSGSTDTQYF.

The rearrangement joins TRBV7-2 to TRBJ1-3, with no clear D. Trimming took 4 bases from V and 0 from J, leaving 7 bases between them. The length of the CDR3 is 14 residues. Germline V lookup: CDR1 SGHTA, CDR2 FQGNSA. The CDR3: CASSYDNSGNTIYF. CDR3 coding DNA: TGTGCCAGCAGCTATGACAACTCTGGAAACACCATATATTTT. The full variable domain, with the rest looked up from reference TRBV7-2 and TRBJ1-3, is GAGVSQSPSNKVTEKGKDVELRCDPISGHTALYWYRQSLGQGLEFLIYFQGNSAPDKSGLPSDRFSAERTGGSVSTLTIQRTQQEDSAVYLCASSYDNSGNTIYFGEGSWLTVV.

The chain joins TRBV7-8 to TRBJ2-5; a possible D gene is TRBD2 (6 bases). V was clipped by 9 bases and J by 1 base, with 15 bases between them. Per the germline V gene, CDR1 is SGHVS and CDR2 is FQNEAQ. This CDR3 region has 14 residues. CDR3 coding DNA: TGTGCCAGTTCCGGGACTGAGACCCAAGAGACCCAGTACTTC. As protein: CASSGTETQETQYF. Drawing the rest from reference TRBV7-8 and TRBJ2-5, the complete variable domain is GAGVSQSPRYKVAKRGQDVALRCDPISGHVSLFWYQQALGQGPEFLTYFQNEAQLDKSGLPSDRFFAERPEGSVSTLKIQRTQQEDSAVYLCASSGTETQETQYFGPGTRLLVL.

The V call is TRBV7-3, the J call TRBJ2-1, with 8 bases identical to TRBD2. Germline CDR1 and CDR2: SGHTA and FQGTGA. The CDR3 sequence is 17 residues long. J lost 6 bases, V lost 1 base, and 11 bases had no gene match. The DNA of the CDR3 is TGTGCCAGCAGCTTAAATATGGTAGCGGCGGGGGGCAATGAGCAGTTCTTC. Translating it yields CASSLNMVAAGGNEQFF.

DNA of the CDR3: TGTGCCAGCAGTTACTCTGGGGGGACCGAAGCTTTCTTT. It specifies CASSYSGGTEAFF. The J gene is TRBJ1-1, the V gene TRBV6-5, with TRBD1 as a possible D gene (5 bases). The V gene lost 0 bases and the J gene lost 8 bases, with 10 bases spanning the gap. Per germline, CDR1 MNHEY and CDR2 SVGAGI. CDR3 length: 13 amino acids.

The V and J genes are TRBV15 and TRBJ2-7, with 7 bases identical to TRBD1. Germline trimming cut 0 bases from V and 4 bases from J; bases unmatched to any gene: 9. The CDR3 spans 16 residues. Per germline, CDR1 LNHNV and CDR2 YYDKDF (reference sequence). The CDR3 loop reads CATSRDHGTVGYEQYF. As DNA, the CDR3 is TGTGCCACCAGCAGAGATCACGGGACAGTGGGATACGAGCAGTACTTC.

V and J are TRBV24-1 and TRBJ2-5, with 7 bases matching TRBD1. This CDR3 has 12 residues. From germline, CDR1 is KGHDR and CDR2 SFDVKD. V trimming: 10 bases; J trimming: 5 bases; junction bases outside the gene matches: 6. The CDR3 DNA is TGTGCCACAGGGGGCGCCGGGGAGACCCAGTACTTC. It codes for CATGGAGETQYF.

The sample holds a few counts of this clone. The chain is built from TRBV7-9 and TRBJ2-7; 8 bases are shared with TRBD1. This CDR3 comprises 15 residues. CDR1 SEHNR and CDR2 FQNEAQ come from the germline V gene (reference sequence). J gave up 4 bases and V 4 bases, and 9 bases lay outside the gene matches. The CDR3 region is CASSSPGQAGYEQYF. The CDR3 nucleotides are TGTGCCAGCAGCTCACCGGGACAGGCCGGGTACGAGCAGTACTTC.

The V gene is TRBV12-5, the J gene TRBJ1-4; no clear D. The CDR3 is 17 amino acids. The germline CDR1 and CDR2 sequences are LGHNT and FRNRAP. The V and J ends lost 7 bases and 3 bases respectively, with 21 bases between them. This chain's CDR3 is CASADHLGRAANEKLFF. DNA for the CDR3: TGTGCTAGTGCCGACCACCTCGGGAGGGCCGCTAATGAAAAACTGTTTTTT.

V is TRBV9 and J is TRBJ2-7; D gene ambiguous. CDR1 and CDR2 from the germline V gene are SGDLS and YYNGEE. The CDR3 has 13 residues. V was trimmed by 4 bases and J by 5 bases, leaving 13 bases between them. For the CDR3, the DNA is TGTGCCAGCAGCCCACGGGTTCTCCACGAGCAGTACTTC. Its protein is CASSPRVLHEQYF.

The table lists this clone with many counts. The V call is TRBV7-3, the J call TRBJ1-1, with D perhaps matching TRBD1 (5 bases). With 2 bases removed from V and 0 bases from J, the gap between germline ends came to 13 bases. The CDR3 is 16 residues long. From germline, CDR1 is SGHTA and CDR2 FQGTGA. The chain's CDR3 is CASSLYATGMNTEAFF. CDR3 bases: TGTGCCAGCAGCTTATACGCCACAGGCATGAACACTGAAGCTTTCTTT.

The CDR3, as DNA: TGTGCCAGTAGTGCGGACAGGGGCTACGAGCAGTACTTC. The encoded protein is CASSADRGYEQYF. The rearrangement uses TRBV19 and TRBJ2-7; 9 bases align to TRBD1. This CDR3 comprises 13 residues. The germline V gene has CDR1 LNHDA and CDR2 SQIVND (reference sequence). With 5 bases clipped from V and 3 bases from J, the junction kept 2 bases outside the gene matches.

This clone was seen only a few times. The genes are TRBV11-3 and TRBJ2-2; D gene unclear. Germline V CDR1 and CDR2: SGHNT, YENEEA. V lost 5 bases, J lost 6 bases, and 10 bases lay in between. The CDR3 is 13 residues long. The CDR3 DNA is TGTGCCAGCAGCCTAGGCCGGGCCGGGGAGCTGTTTTTT. Its protein is CASSLGRAGELFF. The full variable domain, with the rest looked up from reference TRBV11-3 and TRBJ2-2, is EAGVVQSPRYKIIEKKQPVAFWCNPISGHNTLYWYLQNLGQGPELLIRYENEEAVDDSQLPKDRFSAERLKGVDSTLKIQPAELGDSAVYLCASSLGRAGELFFGEGSRLTVL.

CDR3 nucleotide sequence: TGTGCCAGCAGCCAAGATCTGGCAGGGGATACCGGGGAGCTGTTTTTT. Amino acid sequence: CASSQDLAGDTGELFF. The chain combines TRBV14 with TRBJ2-2; D is perhaps TRBD1 (6 bases). V shed 0 bases and J shed 5 bases, with 13 bases lying between them. The CDR3 runs 16 residues. Germline assignment: CDR1 SGHDN and CDR2 FVKESK.

The chain recombines TRBV2 with TRBJ2-1, with TRBD1 identical over 11 bases. Germline CDR1 is SNHLY and CDR2 is FYNNEI. The CDR3 loop spans 15 amino acids. The trim removed 7 bases at V and 8 bases at J, leaving 10 bases unmatched. The CDR3 is CASKGGTGGLHEQFF. CDR3 nucleotides: TGTGCCAGCAAGGGCGGGACAGGGGGTTTGCATGAGCAGTTCTTC. The full variable domain, with the rest looked up from reference TRBV2 and TRBJ2-1, is EPEVTQTPSHQVTQMGQEVILRCVPISNHLYFYWYRQILGQKVEFLVSFYNNEISEKSEIFDDQFSVERPDGSNFTLKIRSTKLEDSAMYFCASKGGTGGLHEQFFGPGTRLTVL.

The chain carries TRBV12-3 or TRBV12-4 and TRBJ2-5; D gene uncertain. V was shortened by 6 bases and J by 3 bases, with 11 bases between the two germline ends. The CDR3 runs to 13 residues. The CDR3 sequence is CASSQNMEETQYF. The CDR3 bases are TGTGCCAGCAGCCAGAACATGGAAGAGACCCAGTACTTC.